This T cell receptor beta chain stems from a study of a mutant IDH1 vaccine in newly diagnosed glioma. General study points: Among patients, around 93% showed immune responses induced by the vaccine.

This CDR3 region has 13 residues. Germline assignment: CDR1 MDHEN and CDR2 SYDVKM. V lost 8 bases, J lost 5 bases, and 3 bases stayed unmatched. The sample's time point: week 23, last vaccination. A 20-mer mutant IDH1 peptide at 300 ug was injected subcutaneously with topical imiquimod. The data were produced by immunoSEQ multiplex PCR, yet TCRdb's version contains in-frame clones alone and is incomplete. The sample has roughly 60,000 clones; 70% to 90% are singletons. This clone has just one count. The antigen is unknown. The clonotype was recovered from a man aged 25-45 years with glioma. The V and J genes are TRBV28 and TRBJ1-5, with TRBD1 matching over 10 bases. Here the sequenced sample was PBMCs, taken from a glioma patient whose treatment included an IDH1 peptide vaccine. The CDR3 nucleotides are TGTGCCAGCCTTGGGACAGGGGATCAGCCCCAGCATTTT. Translated: CASLGTGDQPQHF. Filled out from reference TRBV28 and TRBJ1-5, the complete variable domain reads DVKVTQSSRYLVKRTGEKVFLECVQDMDHENMFWYRQDPGLGLRLIYFSYDVKMKEKGDIPEGYSVSREKKERFSLILESASTNQTSMYLCASLGTGDQPQHFGDGTRLSIL.